The entry that follows covers one T cell receptor (beta chain) sequence. Its antigen is still unknown. Qualities for individual bases were not recorded, and no much larger clone is one base off. For TCRbeta CDR3 sequencing, genomic DNA from the sorted cells was extracted using the QIAGEN DNeasy Blood and Tissue Kit. High-throughput TCRbeta CDR3 sequencing, which included PCR amplification with bias correction and internal controls, was done commercially through immunoSEQ. As for the original processing: Unique productive TCRbeta sequences were defined by CDR3 nucleotide sequence where primers matched, and otherwise by CDR3 amino acid sequence together with Vbeta and Jbeta genes. To correct sorting error, sequences shared between sorted populations at a frequency ratio of 2:1 or less were removed; the rest were assigned to the higher population. A sequence counted as donor-reactive if, in CFSE-low cells, the sequence had a frequency of at least 0.01% and was expanded at least 5-fold compared with unstimulated cells. Jensen-Shannon divergence calculated on the top 100 TCRbeta sequences ranked by frequency was used to measure repertoire divergence. For samples with multiple sequencing runs, sorting error was corrected in each run separately before the runs were combined. TCRdb stores this immuneACCESS table with in-frame sequences only. Part of the clones is absent; in the studies checked, under half of the shortfall reflects unresolved V genes, and no reason is known for the rest. The V and J calls and clone size come from that table; D and trimming were worked out from the DNA. For this sample there are 90,000 to 150,000 clones; roughly nine tenths appear just once. Roughly 0.63% of the sample rests with the top ten.

This sample is part of a study of Tregs in tolerant kidney transplant recipients (dated by TCRdb to between 2018 and 2021). With respect to the entire study: Before combined kidney and bone marrow transplantation, this study identified donor-specific regulatory T cells using TCRbeta sequencing and then followed those same cells after transplant. In 3 healthy controls, several methods of expanding Tregs specific for an allogeneic donor were compared by TCRbeta repertoire sequencing. Broader findings and caveats from the paper: Biological reproducibility was not directly assessed, although technical replication error appeared to be minimal. Expanding Tregs with activated donor B cells appeared to identify the most biologically relevant and donor-specific TCRbeta repertoire. Because the study included only a small number of patients, the results must be confirmed in larger populations and under other immunosuppression protocols.

Unstimulated Tregs (CD4+CD25+CD127-), CD4+ non-Tregs (CD4+CD25-), CD4 and CD8 cells were FACS-sorted from thawed PBMCs. Healthy control blood was obtained either as purchased buffy coats or from healthy volunteers. Healthy control blood was processed to PBMCs with a Ficoll density gradient and then cryopreserved, whereas patient PBMCs were collected both before and after transplant. The receptor's source is a human donor in good health. Sample: CD4+ T cells from blood.

DNA sequence: TGCGCCAGCAGTGTTGGGTTGAACACTGAAGCTTTCTTT. Its translation reads: CASSVGLNTEAFF. The chain joins TRBV10-1 to TRBJ1-1, with no confidently assigned D gene. Sequences WNHNN (CDR1) and SYGVQD (CDR2) are obtained from the germline V gene (reference sequence). The CDR3 contains 13 residues, cysteine and phenylalanine counted. Only the CDR3 region is kept as DNA, spanning 39 bases read in frame from base 1. Trimming at the junction amounts to 4 bases on V and 0 bases on J, and the germline ends lie 6 bases apart.